These 5 T cell receptor beta chains share one sample of origin, sequenced in a study of cytomegalovirus exposure and HLA in healthy donors. The PCR made use of 60 Vbeta and 13 Jbeta primers. Using immunoSEQ multiplex PCR, the repertoire was profiled, and TCRdb retains in-frame clones only, with some absent. Of about 140,000 clones listed, around 73% were seen once; the top ten hold roughly 2.9%. The sample was PBMCs. Receptor source: a female donor in good health and CMV-seronegative.

V gene TRBV28 combines with J gene TRBJ1-5, with a weak D call TRBD1 (6 bases). The CDR3 has 14 amino acids. V gave up 2 bases and J gave up 5 bases, with 10 bases separating them. CDR1 and CDR2 from the germline V gene are MDHEN and SYDVKM. The chain's CDR3 is CASSLQGSYQPQHF. Here the CDR3 DNA reads TGTGCCAGCAGTTTACAGGGGTCTTATCAGCCCCAGCATTTT.

V and J are TRBV5-4 and TRBJ1-2; the match to TRBD1 covers 7 bases. The CDR3 runs 14 residues. The germline CDR1 and CDR2 sequences are SGHNT and YYREEE (reference sequence). The V segment lost 6 bases and the J segment 2 bases; nucleotides outside the gene matches: 7. The CDR3 DNA follows: TGTGCCAGCACCCTTGGACAGGACAACTATGGCTACACCTTC. Translated: CASTLGQDNYGYTF.

The DNA for the CDR3 is TGCAGCGTTGAGGTCCAGCGGGTTGGCATGGAGCAGTTCTTC. Amino acid sequence: CSVEVQRVGMEQFF. The genes are TRBV29-1 and TRBJ2-1, with a possible D match to TRBD2 (6 bases). Germline V gene lookup returns CDR1 SQVTM and CDR2 ANQGSEA. With 3 bases removed from V and 10 bases from J, the gap between germline ends came to 19 bases. This CDR3 comprises 14 residues.

The chain is built from TRBV14 and TRBJ1-2; no clear D gene. Trimming cost V 0 bases and J 4 bases, with 12 bases left between them. Germline V CDR1 and CDR2: SGHDN, FVKESK. There are 15 residues in the CDR3. As DNA, the CDR3 is TGTGCCAGCAGCCAAGATCTGTCCTTGGCCTATGGCTACACCTTC. It translates to CASSQDLSLAYGYTF.

The chain links TRBV6-1 to TRBJ1-3, with D perhaps matching TRBD1 (5 bases). V lost 5 bases, J lost 0 bases, and 11 bases lay in between. Per the germline V gene, CDR1 is MNHNS and CDR2 is SASEGT. The CDR3 has 15 amino acids. The CDR3 sequence: CASSLTESSGNTIYF. In DNA, the CDR3 is TGTGCCAGCAGTTTGACAGAGAGCTCTGGAAACACCATATATTTT.